The TCR beta chain described here comes from a study of T cell responses to AZD1222 COVID-19 vaccine. CDR3 length: 13 amino acids. The V gene lost 2 bases and the J gene lost 5 bases, with 10 bases spanning the gap. Germline CDR1 reads SGDLS; CDR2 reads YYNGEE. Data came from immunoSEQ multiplex PCR; TCRdb stores just in-frame clones and leaves some out. The sample contains about 110,000 clones, 87% of which appear only once. The sample here was peripheral blood, taken on day 0 of AZD1222 vaccination. The clonotype was recovered from an adult in good health. The chain carries TRBV9 and TRBJ1-1, with D perhaps TRBD1 (6 bases). This chain's CDR3 is CASSVQRGTEAFF. The CDR3 DNA reads TGTGCCAGCAGCGTTCAGAGGGGGACTGAAGCTTTCTTT. The variable domain in full, with the rest retrieved from reference TRBV9 and TRBJ1-1, is DSGVTQTPKHLITATGQRVTLRCSPRSGDLSVYWYQQSLDQGLQFLIQYYNGEERAKGNILERFSAQQFPDLHSELNLSSLELGDSALYFCASSVQRGTEAFFGQGTRLTVV.